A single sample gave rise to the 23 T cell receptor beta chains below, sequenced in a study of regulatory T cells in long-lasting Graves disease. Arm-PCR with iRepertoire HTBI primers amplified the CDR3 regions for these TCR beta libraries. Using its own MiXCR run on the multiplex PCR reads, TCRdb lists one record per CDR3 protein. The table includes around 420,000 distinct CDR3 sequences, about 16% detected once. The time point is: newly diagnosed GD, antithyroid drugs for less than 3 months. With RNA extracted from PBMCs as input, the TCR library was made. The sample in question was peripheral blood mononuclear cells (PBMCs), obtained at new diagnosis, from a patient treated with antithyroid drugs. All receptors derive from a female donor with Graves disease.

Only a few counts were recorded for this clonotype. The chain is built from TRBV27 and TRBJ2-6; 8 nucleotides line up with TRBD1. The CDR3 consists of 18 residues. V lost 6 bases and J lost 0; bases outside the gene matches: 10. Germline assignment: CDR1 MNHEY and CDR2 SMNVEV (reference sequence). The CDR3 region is CASRRGTGHFSGANVLTF. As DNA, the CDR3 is TGTGCCAGCAGAAGAGGGACAGGCCATTTCTCTGGGGCCAACGTCCTGACTTTC.

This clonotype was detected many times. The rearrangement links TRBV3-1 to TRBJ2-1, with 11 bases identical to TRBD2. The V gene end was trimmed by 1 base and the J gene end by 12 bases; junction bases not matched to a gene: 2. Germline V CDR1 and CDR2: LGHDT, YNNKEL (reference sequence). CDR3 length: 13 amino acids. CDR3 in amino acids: CASSQATSGGQFF. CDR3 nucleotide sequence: TGTGCCAGCAGCCAAGCTACTAGCGGGGGGCAGTTCTTC.

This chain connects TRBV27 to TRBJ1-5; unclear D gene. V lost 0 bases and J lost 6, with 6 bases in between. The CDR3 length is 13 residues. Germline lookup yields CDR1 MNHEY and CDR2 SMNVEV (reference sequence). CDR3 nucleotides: TGTGCCAGCAGTTTATCAGGGTTTCAGCCCCAGCATTTT. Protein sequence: CASSLSGFQPQHF.

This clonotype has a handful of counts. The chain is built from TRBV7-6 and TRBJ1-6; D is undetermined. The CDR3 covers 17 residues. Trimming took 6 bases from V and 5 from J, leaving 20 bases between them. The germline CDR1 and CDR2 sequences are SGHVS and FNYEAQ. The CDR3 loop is CASRPRPPGEDNSPLHF. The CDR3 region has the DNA TGTGCCAGCAGGCCGAGACCCCCCGGGGAGGATAATTCACCCCTCCACTTT.

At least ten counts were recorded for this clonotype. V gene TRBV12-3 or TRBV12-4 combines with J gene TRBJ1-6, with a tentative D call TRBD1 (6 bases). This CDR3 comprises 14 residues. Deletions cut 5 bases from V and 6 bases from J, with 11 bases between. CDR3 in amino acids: CASSQRTANSPLHF. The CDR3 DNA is TGTGCCAGCAGTCAAAGGACAGCTAATTCACCCCTCCACTTT.

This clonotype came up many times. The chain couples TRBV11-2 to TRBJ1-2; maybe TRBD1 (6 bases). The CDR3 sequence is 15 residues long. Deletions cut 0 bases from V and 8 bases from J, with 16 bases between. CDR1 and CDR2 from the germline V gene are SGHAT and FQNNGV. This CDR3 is CASSLDRGASSGYTF. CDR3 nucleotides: TGTGCCAGCAGCTTAGACCGGGGGGCATCCTCGGGCTACACCTTC.

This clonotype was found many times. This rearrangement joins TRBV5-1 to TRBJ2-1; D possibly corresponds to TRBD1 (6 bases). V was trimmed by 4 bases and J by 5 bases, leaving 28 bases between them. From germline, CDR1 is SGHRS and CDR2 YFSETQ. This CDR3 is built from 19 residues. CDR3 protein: CASSGGAGPIASRNNEQFF. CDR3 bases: TGCGCCAGCAGCGGGGGCGCCGGACCCATCGCTTCTAGGAACAATGAGCAGTTCTTC.

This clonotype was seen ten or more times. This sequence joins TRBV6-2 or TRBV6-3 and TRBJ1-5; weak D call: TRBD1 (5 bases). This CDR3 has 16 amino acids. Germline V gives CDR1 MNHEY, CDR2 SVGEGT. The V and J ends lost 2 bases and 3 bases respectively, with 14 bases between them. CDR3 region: CASSYSLARDNQPQHF. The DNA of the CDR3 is TGTGCCAGCAGTTACAGCCTAGCCAGGGACAATCAGCCCCAGCATTTT.

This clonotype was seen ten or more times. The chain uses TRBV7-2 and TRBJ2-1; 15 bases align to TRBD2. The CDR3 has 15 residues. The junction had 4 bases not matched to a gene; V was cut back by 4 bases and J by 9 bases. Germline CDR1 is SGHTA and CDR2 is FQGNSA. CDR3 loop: CASSCRGLAGGEQFF. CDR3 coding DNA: TGTGCCAGCAGCTGTAGGGGACTAGCGGGAGGTGAGCAGTTCTTC.

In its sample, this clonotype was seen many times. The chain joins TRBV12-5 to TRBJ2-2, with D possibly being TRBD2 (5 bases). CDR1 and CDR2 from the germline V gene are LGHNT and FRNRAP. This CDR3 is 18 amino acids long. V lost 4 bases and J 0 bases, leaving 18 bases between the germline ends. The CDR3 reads CASGSLIARLSNTGELFF. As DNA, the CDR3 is TGTGCTAGTGGTTCCCTGATAGCGAGACTATCGAACACCGGGGAGCTGTTTTTT. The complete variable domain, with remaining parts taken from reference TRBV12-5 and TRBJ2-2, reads DARVTQTPRHKVTEMGQEVTMRCQPILGHNTVFWYRQTMMQGLELLAYFRNRAPLDDSGMPKDRFSAEMPDATLATLKIQPSEPRDSAVYFCASGSLIARLSNTGELFFGEGSRLTVL.

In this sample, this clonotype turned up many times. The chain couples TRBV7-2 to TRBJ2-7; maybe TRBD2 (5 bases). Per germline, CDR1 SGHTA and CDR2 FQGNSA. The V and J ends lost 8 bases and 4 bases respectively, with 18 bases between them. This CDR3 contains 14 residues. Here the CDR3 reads CASGSNRGGYEQYF. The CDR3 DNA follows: TGTGCCAGCGGATCGAATAGAGGAGGTTACGAGCAGTACTTC.

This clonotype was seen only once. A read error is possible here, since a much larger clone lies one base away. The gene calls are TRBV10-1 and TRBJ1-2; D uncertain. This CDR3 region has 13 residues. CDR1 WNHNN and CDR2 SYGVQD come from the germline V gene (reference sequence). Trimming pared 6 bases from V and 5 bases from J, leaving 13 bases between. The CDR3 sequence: CASSPYGPYGYTF. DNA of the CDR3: TGCGCCAGCAGCCCCTACGGACCTTATGGCTACACCTTC.

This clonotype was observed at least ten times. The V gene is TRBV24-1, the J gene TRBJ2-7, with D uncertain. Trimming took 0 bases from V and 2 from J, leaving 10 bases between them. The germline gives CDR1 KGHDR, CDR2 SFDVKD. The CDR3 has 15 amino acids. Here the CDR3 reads CATSDLDSATYEQYF. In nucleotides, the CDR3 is TGTGCCACCAGTGATTTGGATAGTGCTACCTACGAGCAGTACTTC.

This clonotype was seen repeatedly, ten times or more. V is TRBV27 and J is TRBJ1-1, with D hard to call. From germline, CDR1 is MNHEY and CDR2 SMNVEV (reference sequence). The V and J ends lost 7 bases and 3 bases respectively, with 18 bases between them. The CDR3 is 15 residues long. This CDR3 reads CASTRSGNGDTEAFF. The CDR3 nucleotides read TGTGCCAGCACCCGATCGGGCAATGGGGACACTGAAGCTTTCTTT.

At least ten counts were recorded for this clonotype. CDR3 sequence: CASVQDHEQYF. CDR3 DNA: TGTGCCAGCGTGCAGGACCACGAGCAGTACTTC. This chain joins TRBV28 and TRBJ2-7; D gene unclear. Between the trimmed V and J ends, which lost 8 bases and 5 bases, there was a span of 10 bases. The CDR3 runs 11 residues. CDR1 MDHEN and CDR2 SYDVKM come from the germline V gene.

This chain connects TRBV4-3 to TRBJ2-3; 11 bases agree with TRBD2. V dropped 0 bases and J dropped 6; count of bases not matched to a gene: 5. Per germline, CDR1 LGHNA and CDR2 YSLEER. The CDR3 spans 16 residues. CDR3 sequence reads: CASSQDETSGMDTQYF. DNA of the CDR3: TGCGCCAGCAGCCAAGATGAGACTAGCGGGATGGATACGCAGTATTTT.

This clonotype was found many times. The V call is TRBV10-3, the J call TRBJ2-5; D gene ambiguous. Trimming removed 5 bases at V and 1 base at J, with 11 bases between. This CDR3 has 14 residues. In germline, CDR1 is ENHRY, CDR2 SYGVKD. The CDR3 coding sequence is TGTGCCATCAGTAAAACAGAAACCCAAGAGACCCAGTACTTC. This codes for CAISKTETQETQYF.

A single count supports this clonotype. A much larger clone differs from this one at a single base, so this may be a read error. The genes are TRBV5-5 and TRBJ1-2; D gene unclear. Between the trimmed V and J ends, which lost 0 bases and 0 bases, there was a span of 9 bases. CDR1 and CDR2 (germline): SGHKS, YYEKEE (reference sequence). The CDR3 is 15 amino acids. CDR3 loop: CASSLGRPANYGYTF. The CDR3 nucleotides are TGTGCCAGCAGCTTGGGGAGGCCAGCTAACTATGGCTACACCTTC.

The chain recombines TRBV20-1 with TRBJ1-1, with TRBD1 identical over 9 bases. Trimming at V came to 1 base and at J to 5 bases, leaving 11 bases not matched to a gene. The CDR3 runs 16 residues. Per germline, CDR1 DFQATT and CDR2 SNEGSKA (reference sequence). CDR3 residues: CSARVLDRGRNTEAFF. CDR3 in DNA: TGCAGTGCTAGAGTTCTTGACAGGGGGAGGAATACTGAAGCTTTCTTT.

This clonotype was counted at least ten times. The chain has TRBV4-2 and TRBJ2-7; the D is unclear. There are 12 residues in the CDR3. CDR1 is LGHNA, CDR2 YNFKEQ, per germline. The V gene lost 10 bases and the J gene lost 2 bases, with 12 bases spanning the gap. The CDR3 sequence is CANGGAAYEQYF. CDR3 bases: TGTGCCAACGGTGGAGCAGCCTACGAGCAGTACTTC.

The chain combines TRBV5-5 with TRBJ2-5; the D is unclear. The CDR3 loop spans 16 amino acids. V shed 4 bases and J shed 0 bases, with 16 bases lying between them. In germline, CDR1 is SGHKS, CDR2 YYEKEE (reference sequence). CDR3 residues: CASSTWMSANQETQYF. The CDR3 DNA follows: TGTGCCAGCAGCACTTGGATGTCTGCCAACCAAGAGACCCAGTACTTC.

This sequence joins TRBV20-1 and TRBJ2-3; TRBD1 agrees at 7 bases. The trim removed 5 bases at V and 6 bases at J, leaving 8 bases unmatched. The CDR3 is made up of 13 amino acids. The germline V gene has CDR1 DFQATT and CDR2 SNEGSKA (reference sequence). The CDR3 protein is CSARFTDRDTQYF. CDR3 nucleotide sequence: TGCAGTGCTCGCTTCACGGACAGGGATACGCAGTATTTT.

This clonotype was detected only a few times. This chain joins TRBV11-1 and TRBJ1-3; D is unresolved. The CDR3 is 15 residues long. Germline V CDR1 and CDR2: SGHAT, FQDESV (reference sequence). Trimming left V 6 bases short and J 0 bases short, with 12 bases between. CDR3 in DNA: TGTGCCAGCAGTCTTGACGGGATCTCTGGAAACACCATATATTTT. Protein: CASSLDGISGNTIYF.